Sequencing of this TCR beta chain was carried out in a study of cytomegalovirus exposure and HLA in healthy donors. On the study more broadly: Ancestry clustering placed around four fifths of 300 to 400 genotyped donors in the Caucasian-associated cluster.

Donors showed nominal health when sampled, although they likely had unrecorded immune exposures. As for this clone: Its antigen is unknown.

Study observations and caveats: TCR beta V segments were, for the most part, productive about 90% or about 30% of the time in an earlier analysis. TCR beta sequences reportedly predicted the HLA-A and HLA-B alleles of most subjects accurately.

V was trimmed by 5 bases and J by 7 bases, leaving 12 bases between them. The CDR3 runs 13 residues. Germline V gene sequence: CDR1 MNHEY, CDR2 SVGAGI. The primer mix had 60 Vbeta and 13 Jbeta primers. Libraries were prepared by immunoSEQ multiplex PCR; TCRdb keeps only in-frame clonotypes and omits some of them. The sample lists some 130,000 clones, roughly four fifths occurring once. The TCR originated in a man aged 25 to 40 in good health and CMV-seronegative. The rearrangement uses TRBV6-5 and TRBJ2-1, with D uncertain. The specimen sequenced was PBMCs. The CDR3 bases are TGTGCCAGCAGTCCCGTCAGAAGTAATGAGCAGTTCTTC. It specifies CASSPVRSNEQFF.